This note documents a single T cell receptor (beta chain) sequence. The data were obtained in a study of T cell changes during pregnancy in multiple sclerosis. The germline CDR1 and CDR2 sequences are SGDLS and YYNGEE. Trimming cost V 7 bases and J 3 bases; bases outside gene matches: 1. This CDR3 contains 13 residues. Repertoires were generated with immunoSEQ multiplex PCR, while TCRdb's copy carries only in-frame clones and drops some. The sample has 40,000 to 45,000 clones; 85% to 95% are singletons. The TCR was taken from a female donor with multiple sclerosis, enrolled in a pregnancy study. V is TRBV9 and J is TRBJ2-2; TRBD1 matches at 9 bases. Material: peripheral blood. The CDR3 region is CASGDRDTGELFF. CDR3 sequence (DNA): TGTGCCAGCGGGGACAGGGACACCGGGGAGCTGTTTTTT.